This T cell receptor beta chain originates from a study of blood T cell repertoires in COVID-19. Turning to the study itself: The United States, Italy and Spain were the sources of the acute and convalescent COVID-19 samples.

Trimming shortened V by 0 bases and J by 1 base, and 7 bases separated the two germline ends. CDR1 is SGHNT, CDR2 YYREEE, per germline (reference sequence). The length of the CDR3 is 15 residues. In the authors' methods: Amplifying reference gene primers gave estimates of nucleated cell counts. Data came from immunoSEQ multiplex PCR; TCRdb stores just in-frame clones and leaves some out. V and J calls and clone size come straight from that table; D and trimming were deduced from the DNA. The table lists about 210,000 clones, around 82% of them singletons, with about 7.4% in the top ten. The material sequenced was peripheral blood. The rearrangement joins TRBV5-4 to TRBJ1-4; no clear D. This receptor was obtained from a woman aged 45-65 years with acute or convalescent COVID-19. The CDR3 loop reads CASSLAPGTNEKLFF. CDR3 in DNA: TGTGCCAGCAGCTTGGCCCCGGGAACTAATGAAAAACTGTTTTTT.